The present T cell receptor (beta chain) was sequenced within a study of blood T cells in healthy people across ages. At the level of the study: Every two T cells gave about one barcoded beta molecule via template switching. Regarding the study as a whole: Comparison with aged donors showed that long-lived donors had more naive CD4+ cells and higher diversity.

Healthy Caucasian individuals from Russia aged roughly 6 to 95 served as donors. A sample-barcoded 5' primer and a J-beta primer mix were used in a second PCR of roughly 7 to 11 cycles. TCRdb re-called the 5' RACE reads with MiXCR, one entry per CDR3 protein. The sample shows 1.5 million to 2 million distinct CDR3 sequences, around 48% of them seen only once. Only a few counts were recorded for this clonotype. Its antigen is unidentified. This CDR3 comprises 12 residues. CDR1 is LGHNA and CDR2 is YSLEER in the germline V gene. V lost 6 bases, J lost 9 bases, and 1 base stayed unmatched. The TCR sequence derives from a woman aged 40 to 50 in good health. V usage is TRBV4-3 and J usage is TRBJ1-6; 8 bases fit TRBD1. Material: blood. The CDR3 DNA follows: TGCGCCAGCAGAACAGGGGGTTCACCCCTCCACTTT. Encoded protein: CASRTGGSPLHF.